This T cell receptor beta chain was profiled in a study of T cell changes during pregnancy in multiple sclerosis. The assay was immunoSEQ multiplex PCR, and TCRdb's table has in-frame clones only and misses some. The table lists about 77,000 clones, around nine tenths of them singletons. V lost 4 bases to trimming and J lost 1 base, with 9 bases between them. Germline CDR1 reads SGHTA; CDR2 reads FQGNSA. The CDR3 runs 14 residues. This clone was found once. This receptor was identified in a female donor with multiple sclerosis, enrolled in a pregnancy study. The sequencing here drew on peripheral blood, taken before pregnancy. V gene TRBV7-2 combines with J gene TRBJ2-3; D uncertain. In nucleotides, the CDR3 is TGTGCCAGCAGCTCCAATGGAGGCACAGATACGCAGTATTTT. Translation gives CASSSNGGTDTQYF.